Described below is a single T cell receptor (beta chain) sequence and its context. Its antigen is not identified. Individual cDNA molecules received unique molecular identifiers during library preparation. From the 5' RACE reads, TCRdb called clonotypes with MiXCR, one entry per CDR3 protein. Here the sample spans 25,000 to 35,000 distinct CDR3 sequences, approximately 6% being singletons. The CDR3 loop spans 13 amino acids. Germline V gene sequence: CDR1 MNHEY, CDR2 SMNVEV (reference sequence). Trimming took 6 bases from V and 7 from J, leaving 16 bases between them. This sample was included in a study of early T cells in non-severe SARS-CoV-2 infection. The study's findings and limits: Private and CD4 specificities were missed by VDJdb matching, which favored anti-spike CD8 responses.

The gene calls are TRBV27 and TRBJ2-7; D is unclear. Input material: whole blood. This TCR derives from an adult who was a healthcare worker with PCR-confirmed SARS-CoV-2 infection or an uninfected control (not recorded which). In DNA, the CDR3 is TGTGCCAGCAGCCGAGCACCCATGTTTGAGCAGTACTTC. Its protein is CASSRAPMFEQYF.